The 30 T cell receptor beta chains given below trace back to one sample, sequenced in a study of shared clonotypes between healthy human individuals. The repertoire was sequenced with immunoSEQ multiplex PCR; TCRdb's copy has only in-frame clones and lacks some. The sample lists about half a million clones, roughly 78% occurring once. Sequencing used PBMCs. These receptors originate from a woman aged 40 to 55 in good health. Some clones in this sample may be carry-over from other donors' samples.

The rearrangement joins TRBV5-1 to TRBJ2-1; TRBD2 matches 9 bases. The V gene's germline CDR1 is SGHRS and CDR2 YFSETQ. J lost 3 bases, V lost 0 bases, and 4 bases had no gene match. This CDR3 contains 16 residues. CDR3 nucleotides: TGCGCCAGCAGCTTGGGCCCTAGCGGGATCTACAATGAGCAGTTCTTC. Its translation is CASSLGPSGIYNEQFF.

The chain uses TRBV9 and TRBJ2-1; no clear D gene. CDR1 is SGDLS and CDR2 is YYNGEE in the germline V gene. Deletions cut 4 bases from V and 3 bases from J, with 5 bases between. This CDR3 spans 12 amino acids. CDR3 sequence reads: CASSTYYNEQFF. CDR3 nucleotide sequence: TGTGCCAGCAGCACTTACTACAATGAGCAGTTCTTC. Full variable domain (missing parts from reference TRBV9 and TRBJ2-1): DSGVTQTPKHLITATGQRVTLRCSPRSGDLSVYWYQQSLDQGLQFLIQYYNGEERAKGNILERFSAQQFPDLHSELNLSSLELGDSALYFCASSTYYNEQFFGPGTRLTVL.

The V call is TRBV6-5, the J call TRBJ2-6, with D uncertain. With 10 bases removed from V and 0 bases from J, the gap between germline ends came to 13 bases. The CDR3 contains 15 residues. Germline V gene sequence: CDR1 MNHEY, CDR2 SVGAGI. The CDR3 nucleotides are TGTGCCACCAAGCAGGTTCGCTCTGGGGCCAACGTCCTGACTTTC. Translated: CATKQVRSGANVLTF.

This chain joins TRBV11-1 and TRBJ2-5; D gene unclear. CDR1 is SGHAT and CDR2 is FQDESV in the germline V gene (reference sequence). The ends were cut back, 3 bases at V and 5 bases at J, with 10 bases in the middle. The CDR3 length is 13 residues. The CDR3 spells CASSFGSMETQYF. In nucleotides, the CDR3 is TGTGCCAGCAGCTTTGGCTCGATGGAGACCCAGTACTTC.

V gene TRBV7-8 combines with J gene TRBJ2-7, with D unclear. The CDR3 consists of 13 residues. V lost 1 base to trimming and J lost 3 bases, with 7 bases between them. Germline loops: CDR1 SGHVS, CDR2 FQNEAQ. The CDR3 protein is CASSLGQIYEQYF. CDR3 DNA: TGTGCCAGCAGCTTAGGGCAGATCTACGAGCAGTACTTC. Supplemented by reference TRBV7-8 and TRBJ2-7, the full variable domain reads GAGVSQSPRYKVAKRGQDVALRCDPISGHVSLFWYQQALGQGPEFLTYFQNEAQLDKSGLPSDRFFAERPEGSVSTLKIQRTQQEDSAVYLCASSLGQIYEQYFGPGTRLTVT.

CDR3 nucleotides: TGTGCCAGCAGTCTAGGACTAGCGGGTGTTCGTCATACGCAGTATTTT. Amino acid sequence: CASSLGLAGVRHTQYF. This chain links TRBV28 with TRBJ2-3; 11 bases line up with TRBD2. The V gene end was trimmed by 5 bases and the J gene end by 7 bases; junction bases not matched to a gene: 11. Per the germline V gene, CDR1 is MDHEN and CDR2 is SYDVKM. This CDR3 comprises 16 residues.

The chain uses TRBV11-2 and TRBJ1-2; TRBD1 might be the D (5 bases). From germline, CDR1 is SGHAT and CDR2 FQNNGV. The V end lost 2 bases, the J end lost 2 bases, and 15 bases lay between the germline ends. The CDR3 loop spans 16 amino acids. For the CDR3, the DNA is TGTGCCAGCAGCTTAACAAGGGCCGGGGGGAACTATGGCTACACCTTC. Protein sequence: CASSLTRAGGNYGYTF.

This chain joins TRBV28 and TRBJ1-3; D ambiguous. Between the trimmed V and J ends, which lost 5 bases and 4 bases, there was a span of 18 bases. The CDR3 loop spans 16 amino acids. Germline V gene sequence: CDR1 MDHEN, CDR2 SYDVKM. The CDR3 region has the DNA TGTGCCAGCAGTCCCACTGGCCCGTCGATAGGAAACACCATATATTTT. Translation gives CASSPTGPSIGNTIYF.

The chain employs TRBV30 and TRBJ1-4, with D unclear. This CDR3 spans 14 amino acids. Germline CDR1 and CDR2: GTSNPN and SVGIG (reference sequence). V was pared by 0 bases and J by 0 bases, with 5 bases between. As DNA, the CDR3 is TGTGCCTGGAGTGTACTAGCAACTAATGAAAAACTGTTTTTT. Its protein is CAWSVLATNEKLFF.

The rearrangement joins TRBV28 to TRBJ2-7, with 9 bases fitting TRBD2. The germline gives CDR1 MDHEN, CDR2 SYDVKM. Trimming removed 4 bases from V and 2 bases from J; junction bases left unmatched: 6. The CDR3 loop spans 15 amino acids. The CDR3 sequence is CASSSRTSAPYEQYF. The CDR3 DNA reads TGTGCCAGCAGTTCCCGGACTAGCGCACCCTACGAGCAGTACTTC.

The V call is TRBV7-9, the J call TRBJ2-5, with D uncertain. This CDR3 spans 12 amino acids. Per germline, CDR1 SEHNR and CDR2 FQNEAQ (reference sequence). V was shortened by 8 bases and J by 5 bases, with 12 bases between the two germline ends. CDR3 coding DNA: TGTGCCAGCCTCGTCGGTGCGGAGACCCAGTACTTC. This gives the protein CASLVGAETQYF.

The chain is built from TRBV15 and TRBJ2-5; D is undetermined. Germline-derived CDR1 and CDR2 are LNHNV and YYDKDF (reference sequence). V was cut by 1 base and J by 7 bases, with 10 bases left in between. This CDR3 comprises 13 residues. The CDR3 loop reads CATSRGVETTQYF. The CDR3 DNA reads TGTGCCACCAGCAGAGGGGTAGAGACGACCCAGTACTTC. The full variable domain, in which reference TRBV15 and TRBJ2-5 provide the parts outside the CDR3, is DAMVIQNPRYQVTQFGKPVTLSCSQTLNHNVMYWYQQKSSQAPKLLFHYYDKDFNNEADTPDNFQSRRPNTSFCFLDIRSPGLGDTAMYLCATSRGVETTQYFGPGTRLLVL.

The rearrangement links TRBV6-6 to TRBJ2-5; TRBD2 agrees at 8 bases. This CDR3 contains 15 residues. J was trimmed by 9 bases and V by 4 bases; bases with no gene match: 13. Germline CDR1 and CDR2: MNHNY and SVGAGI (reference sequence). The CDR3 region is CASSLPTWTSPAQYF. The CDR3 nucleotides read TGTGCCAGCAGTTTACCTACCTGGACTAGCCCGGCCCAGTACTTC.

The CDR3 sequence: CASSIVQAGSGANVLTF. The CDR3 DNA reads TGTGCCAGTAGTATTGTGCAGGCAGGCTCTGGGGCCAACGTCCTGACTTTC. The chain has TRBV19 and TRBJ2-6; the D is unclear. Trimming took 3 bases from V and 0 from J, leaving 12 bases between them. Germline lookup yields CDR1 LNHDA and CDR2 SQIVND (reference sequence). The CDR3 consists of 17 residues.

The chain uses TRBV9 and TRBJ2-5, with 7 bases lining up with TRBD1. The length of the CDR3 is 15 residues. J lost 1 base, V lost 0 bases, and 3 bases had no gene match. Germline V gene data show CDR1 as SGDLS and CDR2 as YYNGEE. The CDR3 protein is CASSVGGTAQETQYF. The CDR3 nucleotides read TGTGCCAGCAGCGTAGGGGGGACAGCCCAAGAGACCCAGTACTTC.

The rearrangement uses TRBV7-9 and TRBJ2-7; 10 bases fit TRBD2. This CDR3 contains 13 residues. CDR1 is SEHNR, CDR2 FQNEAQ, per germline (reference sequence). V was pared by 5 bases and J by 6 bases, with 4 bases of the junction left unmatched. This CDR3 is CASSLLAGAEQYF. The CDR3 DNA reads as TGTGCCAGCAGCCTTCTAGCGGGAGCCGAGCAGTACTTC. The full variable domain, with the rest looked up from reference TRBV7-9 and TRBJ2-7, is DTGVSQNPRHKITKRGQNVTFRCDPISEHNRLYWYRQTLGQGPEFLTYFQNEAQLEKSRLLSDRFSAERPKGSFSTLEIQRTEQGDSAMYLCASSLLAGAEQYFGPGTRLTVT.

About this clone itself: This sample includes further DNA sequences coding for the same CDR3. As DNA, the CDR3 is TGCGCCAGCAGCTTGGGCAGCACCTACGAGCAGTACTTC. Its translation: CASSLGSTYEQYF. The rearrangement uses TRBV5-1 and TRBJ2-7, with D uncertain. Deletions cut 0 bases from V and 2 bases from J, with 6 bases between. The CDR3 covers 13 residues. Germline V gives CDR1 SGHRS, CDR2 YFSETQ.

The chain combines TRBV5-6 with TRBJ2-5; no clear D. The germline V gene has CDR1 SGHDT and CDR2 YYEEEE. The length of the CDR3 is 13 residues. The V end lost 5 bases, the J end lost 9 bases, and 17 bases lay between the germline ends. CDR3 DNA: TGTGCCAGCAGGGGAACAACTGGGGTGGCCCAGTACTTC. It specifies CASRGTTGVAQYF.

This clone was observed a few times. The same CDR3 arises from other DNA sequences in this sample as well. The genes are TRBV5-1 and TRBJ2-7; the match to TRBD1 covers 7 bases. The CDR3 loop spans 13 amino acids. V gave up 3 bases and J gave up 4 bases; unmatched junction bases: 4. Germline V gene sequence: CDR1 SGHRS, CDR2 YFSETQ. Here the CDR3 reads CASSSRTGYEQYF. As DNA, the CDR3 is TGCGCCAGCAGCTCAAGGACAGGTTACGAGCAGTACTTC.

This clone was seen only a few times. The chain uses TRBV7-6 and TRBJ2-5; a weak D match, TRBD1 (6 bases). V was trimmed by 0 bases and J by 5 bases, leaving 10 bases between them. CDR1 is SGHVS, CDR2 FNYEAQ, per germline. This CDR3 contains 14 residues. CDR3 coding DNA: TGTGCCAGCAGCTTAGCGGTCAGGGGCGAGACCCAGTACTTC. Translated: CASSLAVRGETQYF. Full variable domain (rest looked up from reference TRBV7-6 and TRBJ2-5): GAGVSQSPRYKVTKRGQDVALRCDPISGHVSLYWYRQALGQGPEFLTYFNYEAQQDKSGLPNDRFSAERPEGSISTLTIQRTEQRDSAMYRCASSLAVRGETQYFGPGTRLLVL.

The J gene is TRBJ1-1, the V gene TRBV28, with 8 bases matching TRBD1. V was pared by 2 bases and J by 5 bases, with 10 bases of the junction left unmatched. The germline CDR1 and CDR2 sequences are MDHEN and SYDVKM. The CDR3 extends over 16 amino acids. CDR3 sequence reads: CASSLGSRGRRTEAFF. The CDR3 DNA follows: TGTGCCAGCAGTTTAGGCTCCAGGGGGCGCAGGACTGAAGCTTTCTTT.

This CDR3 is CASSQDKGWGNEQFF. CDR3 in DNA: TGTGCCAGCAGCCAAGATAAGGGATGGGGCAATGAGCAGTTCTTC. The chain couples TRBV4-2 to TRBJ2-1; D remains unclear. With 0 bases removed from V and 6 bases from J, the gap between germline ends came to 12 bases. CDR1 and CDR2 (germline): LGHNA, YNFKEQ. CDR3 size: 15 residues.

The J gene is TRBJ2-3, the V gene TRBV4-2, with D maybe TRBD2 (5 bases). The CDR3 is 17 amino acids. Trimming took off 0 bases at V and 0 bases at J, with 13 bases between the two ends. Germline-derived CDR1 and CDR2 are LGHNA and YNFKEQ. This chain's CDR3 is CASSQDRASPSTDTQYF. DNA for the CDR3: TGTGCCAGCAGCCAAGATCGAGCTAGCCCGAGCACAGATACGCAGTATTTT.

This chain's CDR3 is CASSYSSGYTEAFF. DNA of the CDR3: TGTGCCAGCAGTTACTCCTCAGGGTACACTGAAGCTTTCTTT. The genes are TRBV6-5 and TRBJ1-1, with a weak D call TRBD1 (5 bases). This CDR3 region has 14 residues. Germline CDR1 is MNHEY and CDR2 is SVGAGI. Trimming left V 0 bases short and J 3 bases short, with 8 bases between.

The V gene is TRBV2, the J gene TRBJ2-5, with a tentative D call TRBD1 (6 bases). This CDR3 has 14 amino acids. V lost 7 bases, J lost 4 bases, and 16 bases lay in between. Germline V gives CDR1 SNHLY, CDR2 FYNNEI. CDR3 bases: TGTGCCAGCAATCCCGGTGGACAGAGAGAGACCCAGTACTTC. It encodes CASNPGGQRETQYF.

The chain recombines TRBV6-6 with TRBJ1-1; 11 positions agree with TRBD1. This CDR3 has 14 amino acids. Germline CDR1 is MNHNY and CDR2 is SVGAGI (reference sequence). The V and J ends lost 5 bases and 8 bases, in that order; junction bases with no gene match: 7. DNA of the CDR3: TGTGCCAGCAGTCTAAAGGACAGGGGGCGAGAAGCTTTCTTT. It codes for CASSLKDRGREAFF.

With respect to this clone: Its ends do not fully match the called genes, so a read error is possible. This chain joins TRBV30 and TRBJ1-2; TRBD1 aligns across 7 bases. Germline lookup yields CDR1 GTSNPN and CDR2 SVGIG (reference sequence). The CDR3 sequence is 11 residues long. The CDR3 region has the DNA TGTGCCTGGAGTAAGGGGGGACAGCTCTTCTTC. It is translated as CAWSKGGQLFF.

The sample holds many counts of this clone. The chain couples TRBV19 to TRBJ1-5; no reliable D call. V shed 3 bases and J shed 5 bases, with 5 bases lying between them. This CDR3 region has 12 residues. CDR1 is LNHDA and CDR2 is SQIVND in the germline V gene (reference sequence). CDR3 DNA sequence: TGTGCCAGTAGTATCGGTGATCAGCCCCAGCATTTT. This sequence encodes CASSIGDQPQHF.

The chain employs TRBV4-1 and TRBJ2-1; 10 bases are a match to TRBD2. J lost 3 bases, V lost 1 base, and 3 bases had no gene match. This CDR3 region has 16 residues. Per germline, CDR1 MGHRA and CDR2 YSYEKL. This CDR3 reads CASSQARTSGYNEQFF. CDR3 bases: TGCGCCAGCAGCCAAGCTAGGACTAGCGGCTACAATGAGCAGTTCTTC.

This chain joins TRBV6-1 and TRBJ2-5, with D unresolved. The CDR3 sequence is 9 residues long. CDR1 and CDR2 from the germline V gene are MNHNS and SASEGT. Trimming took off 4 bases at V and 9 bases at J, with 3 bases between the two ends. CDR3 residues: CASSAPQYF. As DNA, the CDR3 is TGTGCCAGCAGTGCGCCCCAGTACTTC.